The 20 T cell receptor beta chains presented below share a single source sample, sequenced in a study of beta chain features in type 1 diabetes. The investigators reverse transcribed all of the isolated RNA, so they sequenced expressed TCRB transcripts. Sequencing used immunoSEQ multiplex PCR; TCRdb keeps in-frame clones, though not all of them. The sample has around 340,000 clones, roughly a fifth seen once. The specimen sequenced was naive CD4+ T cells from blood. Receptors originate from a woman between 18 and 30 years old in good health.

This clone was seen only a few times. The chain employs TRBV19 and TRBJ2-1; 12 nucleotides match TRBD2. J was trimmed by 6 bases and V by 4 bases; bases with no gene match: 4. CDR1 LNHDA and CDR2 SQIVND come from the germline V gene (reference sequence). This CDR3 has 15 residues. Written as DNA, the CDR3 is TGTGCCAGTAGTACCGTGACTAGCGGGAGCAATGAGCAGTTCTTC. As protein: CASSTVTSGSNEQFF.

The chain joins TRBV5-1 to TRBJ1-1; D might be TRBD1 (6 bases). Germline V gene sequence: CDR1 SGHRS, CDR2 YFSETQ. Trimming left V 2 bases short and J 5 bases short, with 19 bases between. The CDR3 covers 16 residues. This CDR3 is CASSFRPGGANTEAFF. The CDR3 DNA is TGCGCCAGCAGCTTTCGACCCGGGGGGGCTAATACTGAAGCTTTCTTT.

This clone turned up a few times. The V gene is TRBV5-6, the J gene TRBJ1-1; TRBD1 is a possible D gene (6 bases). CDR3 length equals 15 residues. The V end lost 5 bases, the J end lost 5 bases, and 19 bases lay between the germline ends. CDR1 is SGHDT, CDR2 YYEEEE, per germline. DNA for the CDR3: TGTGCCAGCAGTTCCAGGGGTTATCGGTGGACTGAAGCTTTCTTT. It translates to CASSSRGYRWTEAFF.

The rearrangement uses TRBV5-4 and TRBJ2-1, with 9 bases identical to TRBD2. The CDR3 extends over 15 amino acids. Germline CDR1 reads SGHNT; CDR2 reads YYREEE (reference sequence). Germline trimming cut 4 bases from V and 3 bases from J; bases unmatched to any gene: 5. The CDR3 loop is CASSLSGGLYNEQFF. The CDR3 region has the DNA TGTGCCAGCAGCCTTAGCGGGGGTCTCTACAATGAGCAGTTCTTC.

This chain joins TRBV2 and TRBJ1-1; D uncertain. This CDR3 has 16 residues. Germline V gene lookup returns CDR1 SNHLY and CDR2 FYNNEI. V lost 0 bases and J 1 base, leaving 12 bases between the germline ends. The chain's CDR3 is CASSEAGWAGNTEAFF. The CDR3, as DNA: TGTGCCAGCAGTGAAGCGGGATGGGCGGGGAACACTGAAGCTTTCTTT.

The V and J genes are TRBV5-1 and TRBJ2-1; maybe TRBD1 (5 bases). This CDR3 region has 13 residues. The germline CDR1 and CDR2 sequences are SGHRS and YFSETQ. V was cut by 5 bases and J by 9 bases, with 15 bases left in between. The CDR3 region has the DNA TGCGCCAGCAGTTTACAAGGGGCTGCTGAGCAGTTCTTC. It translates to CASSLQGAAEQFF.

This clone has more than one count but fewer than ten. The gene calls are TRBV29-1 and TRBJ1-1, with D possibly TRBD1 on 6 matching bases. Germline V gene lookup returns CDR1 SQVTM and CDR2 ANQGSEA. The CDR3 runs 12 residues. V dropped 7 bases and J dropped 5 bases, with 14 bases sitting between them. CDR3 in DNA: TGCAGCGCTCAACAGGGAAAAACTGAAGCTTTCTTT. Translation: CSAQQGKTEAFF.

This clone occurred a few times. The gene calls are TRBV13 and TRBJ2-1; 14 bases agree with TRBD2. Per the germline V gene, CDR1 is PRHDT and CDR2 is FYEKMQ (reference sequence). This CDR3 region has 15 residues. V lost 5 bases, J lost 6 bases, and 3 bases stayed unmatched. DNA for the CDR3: TGTGCCAGCAGCCGGGGGACTAGCGGGAGCAATGAGCAGTTCTTC. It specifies CASSRGTSGSNEQFF.

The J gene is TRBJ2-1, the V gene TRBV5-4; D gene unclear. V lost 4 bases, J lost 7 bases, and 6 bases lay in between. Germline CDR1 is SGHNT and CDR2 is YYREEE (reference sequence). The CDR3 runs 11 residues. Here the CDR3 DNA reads TGTGCCAGCAGCGAGCAAAATGAGCAGTTCTTC. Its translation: CASSEQNEQFF. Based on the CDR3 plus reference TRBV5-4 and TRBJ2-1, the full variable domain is ETGVTQSPTHLIKTRGQQVTLRCSSQSGHNTVSWYQQALGQGPQFIFQYYREEENGRGNFPPRFSGLQFPNYSSELNVNALELDDSALYLCASSEQNEQFFGPGTRLTVL.

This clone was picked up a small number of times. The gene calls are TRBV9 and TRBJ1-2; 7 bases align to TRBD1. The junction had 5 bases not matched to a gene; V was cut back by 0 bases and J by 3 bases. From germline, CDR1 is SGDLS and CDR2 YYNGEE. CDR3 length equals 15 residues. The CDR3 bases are TGTGCCAGCAGCGTAGAGGCAGGGGGAGACTATGGCTACACCTTC. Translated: CASSVEAGGDYGYTF.

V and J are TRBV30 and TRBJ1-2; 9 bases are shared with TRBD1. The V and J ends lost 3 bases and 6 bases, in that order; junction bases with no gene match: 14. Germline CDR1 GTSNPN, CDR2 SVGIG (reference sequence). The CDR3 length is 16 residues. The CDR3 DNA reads TGTGCCTGGAGCGATTGGACAGGGGCGTCTCCTCATGGCTACACCTTC. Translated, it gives CAWSDWTGASPHGYTF.

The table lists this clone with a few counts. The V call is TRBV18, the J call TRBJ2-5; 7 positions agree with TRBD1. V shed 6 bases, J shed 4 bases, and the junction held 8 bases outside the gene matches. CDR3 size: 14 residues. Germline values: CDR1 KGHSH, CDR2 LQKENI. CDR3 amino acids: CASSLNRGVETQYF. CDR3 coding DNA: TGTGCCAGCTCCCTAAACAGGGGTGTAGAGACCCAGTACTTC.

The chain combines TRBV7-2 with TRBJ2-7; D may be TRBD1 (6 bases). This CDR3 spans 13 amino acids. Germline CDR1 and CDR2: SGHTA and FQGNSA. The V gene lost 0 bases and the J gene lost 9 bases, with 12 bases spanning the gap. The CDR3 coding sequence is TGTGCCAGCAGCTTAGCAAAGGACAGCACGCAGTACTTC. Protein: CASSLAKDSTQYF.

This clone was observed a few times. The CDR3 bases are TGCGCCAGCAGCTACGACGTGGGGGCCGGAGTCCACGAGCAGTACTTC. Amino acids: CASSYDVGAGVHEQYF. J is TRBJ2-7 and V is TRBV5-1, with a weak D call TRBD1 (6 bases). CDR3 length equals 16 residues. The ends were cut back, 3 bases at V and 5 bases at J, with 21 bases in the middle. Germline V gene sequence: CDR1 SGHRS, CDR2 YFSETQ.

CDR3 in amino acids: CASSSLQGAGVDGYTF. CDR3 nucleotide sequence: TGTGCCAGCAGTTCCTTACAGGGGGCTGGGGTTGATGGCTACACCTTC. V and J are TRBV6-5 and TRBJ1-2; TRBD1 matches at 9 bases. CDR1 MNHEY and CDR2 SVGAGI come from the germline V gene. The CDR3 contains 16 residues. Trimming removed 4 bases from V and 6 bases from J; junction bases left unmatched: 12.

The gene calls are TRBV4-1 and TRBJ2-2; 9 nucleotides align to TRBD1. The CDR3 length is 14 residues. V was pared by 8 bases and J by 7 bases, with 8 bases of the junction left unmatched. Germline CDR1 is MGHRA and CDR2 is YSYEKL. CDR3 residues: CASELRDRVGELFF. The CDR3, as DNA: TGCGCCAGCGAACTCCGGGACAGGGTCGGGGAGCTGTTTTTT.

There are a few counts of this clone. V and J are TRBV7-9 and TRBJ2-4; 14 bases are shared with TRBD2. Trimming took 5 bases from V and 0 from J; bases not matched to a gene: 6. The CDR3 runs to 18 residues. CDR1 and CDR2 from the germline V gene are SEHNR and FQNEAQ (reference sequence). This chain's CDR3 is CASSPAGLAGVAKNIQYF. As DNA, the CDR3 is TGTGCCAGCAGCCCCGCGGGACTAGCGGGAGTAGCCAAAAACATTCAGTACTTC.

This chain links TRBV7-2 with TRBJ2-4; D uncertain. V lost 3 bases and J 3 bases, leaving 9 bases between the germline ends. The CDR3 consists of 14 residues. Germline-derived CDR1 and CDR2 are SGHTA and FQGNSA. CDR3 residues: CASSFAAVKNIQYF. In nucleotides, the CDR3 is TGTGCCAGCAGCTTTGCCGCAGTCAAAAACATTCAGTACTTC.

The CDR3 nucleotides are TGTGCCAGCAGCTTATATCCGCAGCCCCAGCATTTT. Its protein is CASSLYPQPQHF. V is TRBV7-9 and J is TRBJ1-5; D is ambiguous. The germline gives CDR1 SEHNR, CDR2 FQNEAQ (reference sequence). Trimming took off 2 bases at V and 7 bases at J, with 6 bases between the two ends. There are 12 residues in the CDR3.

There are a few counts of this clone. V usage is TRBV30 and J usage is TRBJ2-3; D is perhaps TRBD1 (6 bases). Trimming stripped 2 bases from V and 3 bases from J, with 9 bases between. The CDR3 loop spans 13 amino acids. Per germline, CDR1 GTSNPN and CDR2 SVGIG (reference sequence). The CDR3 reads CAWSSRGTDTQYF. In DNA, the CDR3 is TGTGCCTGGAGTTCTAGGGGGACAGATACGCAGTATTTT.